Below, one TCR beta chain is given with its context. Its antigen remains unknown. Regarding time point: blood 2 weeks post-SBRT. Treatment of the sample: 15 Gy SBRT to primary tumor, nephrectomy 4 weeks later. This renal cell carcinoma was of the clear cell type. This entry is derived from a study of radiation and T cells in renal cell carcinoma. Overall study context: Nephrectomy followed 15 Gy stereotactic body radiation by 4 weeks.

Only in-frame clones appear in the TCRdb table, and some are missing; sequencing was by immunoSEQ multiplex PCR. The sample has roughly 75,000 clones; over 80% are singletons. Germline loops: CDR1 SGHKS, CDR2 YYEKEE (reference sequence). Trimming removed 0 bases at V and 3 bases at J, with 5 bases between. The CDR3 has 13 amino acids. Study-wide results and limits: No pretreatment tumor biopsies were available for baseline clonotypes. Top tumor clonotypes rose in blood 2 weeks post-radiation, then contracted.

V usage is TRBV5-5 and J usage is TRBJ2-3; D gene uncertain. This material consisted of blood, taken from a patient whose treatment included radiotherapy and nephrectomy. The sequence was obtained from a man aged 55 to 70 with renal cell carcinoma. CDR3 sequence (DNA): TGTGCCAGCAGCTTGGTCTGGACAGATACGCAGTATTTT. Amino acids: CASSLVWTDTQYF.